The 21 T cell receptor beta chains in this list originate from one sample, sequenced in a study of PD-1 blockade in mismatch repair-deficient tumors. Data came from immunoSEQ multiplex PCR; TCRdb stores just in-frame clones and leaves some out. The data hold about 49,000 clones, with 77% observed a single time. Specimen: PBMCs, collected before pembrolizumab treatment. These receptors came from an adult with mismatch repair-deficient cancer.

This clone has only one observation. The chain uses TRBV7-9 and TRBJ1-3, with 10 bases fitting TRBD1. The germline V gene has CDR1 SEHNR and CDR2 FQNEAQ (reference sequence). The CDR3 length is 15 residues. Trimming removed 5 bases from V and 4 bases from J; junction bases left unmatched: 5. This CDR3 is CASSPGQGVGNTIYF. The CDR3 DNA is TGTGCCAGCAGCCCCGGACAGGGGGTCGGAAACACCATATATTTT.

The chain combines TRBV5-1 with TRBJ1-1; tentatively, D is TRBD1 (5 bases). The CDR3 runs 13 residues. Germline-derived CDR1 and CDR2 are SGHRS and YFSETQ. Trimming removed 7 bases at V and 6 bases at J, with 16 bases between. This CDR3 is CASRTDVGAEAFF. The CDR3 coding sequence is TGCGCCAGCCGTACAGACGTGGGGGCTGAAGCTTTCTTT.

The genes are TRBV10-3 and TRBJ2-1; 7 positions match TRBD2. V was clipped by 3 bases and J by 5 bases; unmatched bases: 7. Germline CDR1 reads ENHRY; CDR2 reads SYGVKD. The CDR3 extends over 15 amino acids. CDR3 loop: CAISEVSAGDNEQFF. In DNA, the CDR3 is TGTGCCATCAGTGAAGTGTCCGCGGGAGACAATGAGCAGTTCTTC.

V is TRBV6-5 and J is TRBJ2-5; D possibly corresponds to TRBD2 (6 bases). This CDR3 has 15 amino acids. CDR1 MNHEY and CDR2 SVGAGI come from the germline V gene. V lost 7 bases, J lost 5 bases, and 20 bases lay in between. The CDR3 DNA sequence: TGTGCCAGCACCCCGGGAACAGCGGGTGATGAGACCCAGTACTTC. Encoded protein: CASTPGTAGDETQYF.

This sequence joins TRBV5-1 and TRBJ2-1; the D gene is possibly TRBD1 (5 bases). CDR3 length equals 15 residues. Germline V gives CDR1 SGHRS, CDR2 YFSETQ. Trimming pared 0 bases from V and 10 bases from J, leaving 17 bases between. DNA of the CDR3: TGCGCCAGCAGCTTGGGGAACCAGGGTCTTAGGGAGCAGTTCTTC. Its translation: CASSLGNQGLREQFF.

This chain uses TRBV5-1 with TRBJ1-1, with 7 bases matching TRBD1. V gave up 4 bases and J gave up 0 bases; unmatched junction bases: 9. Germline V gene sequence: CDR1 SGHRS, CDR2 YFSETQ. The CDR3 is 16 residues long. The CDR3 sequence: CASSAEPGQMNTEAFF. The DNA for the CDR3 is TGCGCCAGCAGCGCGGAACCGGGACAGATGAACACTGAAGCTTTCTTT.

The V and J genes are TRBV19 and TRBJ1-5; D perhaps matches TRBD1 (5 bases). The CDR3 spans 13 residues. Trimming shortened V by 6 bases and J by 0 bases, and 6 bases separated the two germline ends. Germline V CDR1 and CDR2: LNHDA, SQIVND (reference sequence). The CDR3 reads CASRTDSNQPQHF. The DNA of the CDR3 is TGTGCCAGTAGGACAGATAGCAATCAGCCCCAGCATTTT.

The CDR3 loop is CASSQGQASGANVLTF. CDR3 in DNA: TGTGCCAGCAGCCAAGGACAGGCCTCTGGGGCCAACGTCCTGACTTTC. The chain joins TRBV4-2 to TRBJ2-6; D is perhaps TRBD1 (6 bases). CDR3 length: 16 amino acids. Germline V CDR1 and CDR2: LGHNA, YNFKEQ. Trimming shortened V by 1 base and J by 0 bases, and 7 bases separated the two germline ends.

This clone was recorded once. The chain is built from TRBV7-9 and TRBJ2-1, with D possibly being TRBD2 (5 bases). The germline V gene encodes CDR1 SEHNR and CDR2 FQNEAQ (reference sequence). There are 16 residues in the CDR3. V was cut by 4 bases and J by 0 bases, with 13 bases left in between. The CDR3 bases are TGTGCCAGCAGCTCTCGAAGCGGATTCTCCTACAATGAGCAGTTCTTC. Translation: CASSSRSGFSYNEQFF.

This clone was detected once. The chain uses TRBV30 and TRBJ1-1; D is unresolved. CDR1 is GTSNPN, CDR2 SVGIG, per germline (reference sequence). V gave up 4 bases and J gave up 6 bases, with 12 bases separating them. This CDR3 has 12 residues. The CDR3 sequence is CAWKTDPPEAFF. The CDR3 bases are TGTGCCTGGAAAACAGACCCTCCTGAAGCTTTCTTT.

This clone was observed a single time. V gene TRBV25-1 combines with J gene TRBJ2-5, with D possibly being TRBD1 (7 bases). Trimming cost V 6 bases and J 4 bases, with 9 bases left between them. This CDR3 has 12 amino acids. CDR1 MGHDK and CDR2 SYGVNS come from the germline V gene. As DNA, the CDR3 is TGTGCCAGCAGGCAGGGGGGAGAGACCCAGTACTTC. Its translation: CASRQGGETQYF. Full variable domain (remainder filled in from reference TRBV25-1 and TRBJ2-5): EADIYQTPRYLVIGTGKKITLECSQTMGHDKMYWYQQDPGMELHLIHYSYGVNSTEKGDLSSESTVSRIRTEHFPLTLESARPSHTSQYLCASRQGGETQYFGPGTRLLVL.

In DNA, the CDR3 is TGCGCCAGCAGCCTTGGCCCGAACAGGGGTGATGAGCAGTTCTTC. Amino acids: CASSLGPNRGDEQFF. J is TRBJ2-1 and V is TRBV5-1; 7 positions match TRBD1. CDR3 length equals 15 residues. Germline values: CDR1 SGHRS, CDR2 YFSETQ. J was trimmed by 8 bases and V by 4 bases; bases with no gene match: 12.

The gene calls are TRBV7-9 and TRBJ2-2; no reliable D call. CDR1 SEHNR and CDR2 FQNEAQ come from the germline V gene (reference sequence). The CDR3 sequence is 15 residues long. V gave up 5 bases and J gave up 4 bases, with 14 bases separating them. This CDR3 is CASSPARLFTGELFF. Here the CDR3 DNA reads TGTGCCAGCAGCCCGGCCCGTCTCTTCACCGGGGAGCTGTTTTTT.

The CDR3 region is CASIGKGSTEAFF. In DNA form, the CDR3 reads TGTGCCAGTATAGGAAAGGGAAGTACTGAAGCTTTCTTT. The chain links TRBV19 to TRBJ1-1; D remains unclear. Germline V CDR1 and CDR2: LNHDA, SQIVND (reference sequence). This CDR3 comprises 13 residues. With 7 bases removed from V and 5 bases from J, the gap between germline ends came to 14 bases.

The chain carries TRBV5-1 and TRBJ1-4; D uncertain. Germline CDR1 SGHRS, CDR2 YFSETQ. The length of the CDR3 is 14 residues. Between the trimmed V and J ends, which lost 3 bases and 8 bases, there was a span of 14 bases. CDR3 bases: TGCGCCAGCAGCTCCTCCCCGGGTAGCGAAAAACTGTTTTTT. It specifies CASSSSPGSEKLFF.

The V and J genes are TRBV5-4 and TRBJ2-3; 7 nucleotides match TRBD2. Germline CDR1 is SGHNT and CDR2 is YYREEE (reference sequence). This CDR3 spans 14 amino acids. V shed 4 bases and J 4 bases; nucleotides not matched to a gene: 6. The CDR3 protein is CASSPRLAADTQYF. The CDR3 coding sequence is TGTGCCAGCAGCCCAAGACTAGCCGCAGATACGCAGTATTTT.

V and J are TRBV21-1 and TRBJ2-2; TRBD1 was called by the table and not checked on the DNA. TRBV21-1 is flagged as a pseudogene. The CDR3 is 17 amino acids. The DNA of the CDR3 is TGTGCCAGCAGCCGTTATTACAGGCTAGGGCTCACCGGGGAGCTGTTTTTT. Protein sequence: CASSRYYRLGLTGELFF.

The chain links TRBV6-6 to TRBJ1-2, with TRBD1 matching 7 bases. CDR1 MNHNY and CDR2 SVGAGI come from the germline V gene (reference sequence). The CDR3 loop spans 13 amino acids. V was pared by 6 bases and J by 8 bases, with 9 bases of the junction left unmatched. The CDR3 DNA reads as TGTGCCAGCAGCCCCGCAGGGGGTGAAGGCTACACCTTC. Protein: CASSPAGGEGYTF.

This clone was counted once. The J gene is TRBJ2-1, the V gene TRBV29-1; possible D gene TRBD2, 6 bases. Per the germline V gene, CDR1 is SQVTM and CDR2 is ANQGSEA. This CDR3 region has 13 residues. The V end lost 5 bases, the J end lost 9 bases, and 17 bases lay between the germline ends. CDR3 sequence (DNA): TGCAGCGTTAAGGAACTAGCTTCGTCTGAGCAGTTCTTC. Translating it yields CSVKELASSEQFF.

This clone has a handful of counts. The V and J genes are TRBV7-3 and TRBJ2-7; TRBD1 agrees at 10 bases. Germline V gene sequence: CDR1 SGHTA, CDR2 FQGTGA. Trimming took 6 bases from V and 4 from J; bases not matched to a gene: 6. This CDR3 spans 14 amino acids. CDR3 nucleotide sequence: TGTGCCAGCAGTCTGGGACAGGGGAATTACGAGCAGTACTTC. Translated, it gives CASSLGQGNYEQYF. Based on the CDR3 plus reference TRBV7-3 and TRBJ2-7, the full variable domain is GAGVSQTPSNKVTEKGKYVELRCDPISGHTALYWYRQSLGQGPEFLIYFQGTGAADDSGLPNDRFFAVRPEGSVSTLKIQRTERGDSAVYLCASSLGQGNYEQYFGPGTRLTVT.

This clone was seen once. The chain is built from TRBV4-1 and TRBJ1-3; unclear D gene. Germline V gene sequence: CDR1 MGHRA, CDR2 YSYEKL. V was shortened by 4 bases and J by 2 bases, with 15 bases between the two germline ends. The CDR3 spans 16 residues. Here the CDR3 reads CASSPDDWVAGNTIYF. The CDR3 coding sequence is TGCGCCAGCAGCCCTGACGACTGGGTTGCTGGAAACACCATATATTTT.